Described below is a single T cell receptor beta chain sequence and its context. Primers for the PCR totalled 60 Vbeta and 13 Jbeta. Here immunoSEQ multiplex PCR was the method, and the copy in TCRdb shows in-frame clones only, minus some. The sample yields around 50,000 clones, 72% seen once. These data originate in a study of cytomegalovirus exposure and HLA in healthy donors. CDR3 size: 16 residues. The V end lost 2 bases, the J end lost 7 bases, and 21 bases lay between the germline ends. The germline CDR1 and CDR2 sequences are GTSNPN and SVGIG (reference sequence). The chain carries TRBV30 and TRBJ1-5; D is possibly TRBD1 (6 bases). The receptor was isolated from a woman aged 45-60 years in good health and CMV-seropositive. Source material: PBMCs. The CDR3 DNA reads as TGTGCCTGGAGTCTACGTCACAGGGTAGCCGGCCAGCCCCAGCATTTT. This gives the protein CAWSLRHRVAGQPQHF.